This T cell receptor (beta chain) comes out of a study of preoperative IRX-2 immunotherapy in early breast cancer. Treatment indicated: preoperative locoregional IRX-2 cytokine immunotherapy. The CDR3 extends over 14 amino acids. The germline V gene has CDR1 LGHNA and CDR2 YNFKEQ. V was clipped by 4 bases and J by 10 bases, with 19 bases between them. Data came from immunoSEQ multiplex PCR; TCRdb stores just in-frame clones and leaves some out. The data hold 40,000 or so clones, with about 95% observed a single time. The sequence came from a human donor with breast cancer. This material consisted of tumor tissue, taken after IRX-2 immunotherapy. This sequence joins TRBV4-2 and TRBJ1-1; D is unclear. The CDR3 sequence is CASSLREIRMGAFF. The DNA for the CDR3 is TGTGCCAGCAGCCTCAGAGAGATTCGGATGGGAGCTTTCTTT.